Listed below are T cell receptor beta chains from one sample, sequenced in a study of shared clonotypes between healthy human individuals. The protocol was immunoSEQ multiplex PCR, while the TCRdb copy is restricted to in-frame clones and leaves out a portion. The data show 1 million to 1.2 million clones, roughly 80% seen once. The sequencing sample was made of memory CD4+ T cells from PBMCs. Every receptor here comes from a man younger than 35 in good health. Some clones in this sample may be carry-over from other donors' samples. Each CDR3 is given with its conserved first and last residue.

j_call v_call cdr3_aa
TRBJ2-7 TRBV5-1 CASSLEGLIYEQYF
TRBJ2-3 TRBV6-1 CASSAGTSGFTDTQYF
TRBJ2-1 TRBV27 CASGRSEQFF
TRBJ1-1 TRBV11-2 CASSLVGQVNTEAFF
TRBJ2-7 TRBV7-2 CASSLVGGIYEQYF
TRBJ1-5 TRBV6-6 CATSGPTLPNQPQHF
TRBJ1-1 TRBV7-2 CASSSQGVAFF
TRBJ1-3 TRBV5-1 CASSLGDGNTIYF
TRBJ2-7 TRBV19 CATSGRVWGAEQYF
TRBJ2-7 TRBV5-1 CASSLEREWFLYEQYF
TRBJ1-2 TRBV6-1 CASSEISGGGYTF
TRBJ2-3 TRBV25-1 CATRGTSGGTDTQYF
TRBJ2-2 TRBV5-8 CASSLRPSGTNTGELFF
TRBJ2-7 TRBV18 CASSPMSNQGVVGSQYF
TRBJ1-1 TRBV7-8 CASSLRQHPGGVEAFF
TRBJ2-7 TRBV15 CATSRDQTEQYF
TRBJ2-5 TRBV5-5 CASSLVGIQETQYF
TRBJ2-7 TRBV9 CASSVDPSSYEQYF
TRBJ1-1 TRBV7-9 CASSFGQALVGTEAFF
TRBJ2-1 TRBV18 CASSRISSYNEQFF
TRBJ2-7 TRBV29-1 CSVDRGGYEQYF
TRBJ2-7 TRBV9 CASSVEGWGSKYF
TRBJ2-1 TRBV27 CASSPLLGGYNEQFF
TRBJ1-2 TRBV18 CASSLSGTGGADYGYTF
TRBJ2-1 TRBV7-2 CASSPPGRVGEQFF
TRBJ2-6 TRBV5-1 CATRSLSGANVLTF
TRBJ2-3 TRBV4-3 CASSLEGDTQYF
TRBJ2-7 TRBV5-1 CASSLGQTAYEQYF
. TRBV30 CAWSEQTYEQYF
TRBJ2-1 TRBV1 CTSSQDSSGRELSGNEQFF
TRBJ1-5 TRBV28 CATQTGLDQPQHF
TRBJ1-2 TRBV5-6 CASSPLGQLHGYTF
TRBJ2-3 TRBV5-1 CASSLVRGTSTDTQYF
TRBJ1-2 TRBV6-5 CASSAGLNYGYTF
TRBJ2-1 TRBV5-6 CASSLAAGGVNEQFF
TRBJ1-2 TRBV28 CASSSTGEGYGYTF
TRBJ2-3 TRBV6-6 CASSYLLAPDTQYF
TRBJ1-2 TRBV30 CAWSSTGTYGYTF
TRBJ1-1 TRBV29-1 CSVETGQSNTEAFF
TRBJ2-5 TRBV2 CASSEALRETQYF
TRBJ2-1 TRBV28 CASSLLPNSYNEQFF
TRBJ2-5 TRBV4-2 CASSQAWTSGIQTQYF
TRBJ1-1 TRBV10-3 CAISERGRGDTEAFF
TRBJ2-3 TRBV7-9 CASSLAGGPSF
TRBJ2-7 TRBV29-1 CSVEAGGGSSYEQYF
TRBJ2-3 TRBV15 CATSPQLADTQYF
TRBJ2-5 TRBV5-6 CASSYVRGPMGQYF
TRBJ2-2 TRBV7-2 CASSLIGGGELFF
TRBJ1-1 TRBV6-6 CASSYVGQNTEAFF
TRBJ1-2 TRBV11-1 CASSLSTGNYGYTF
TRBJ2-1 TRBV5-6 CASSRTGESYNEQFF
TRBJ2-1 TRBV28 CASSSRLAGGVYNEQFF
TRBJ2-1 TRBV5-1 CASSREGRDEQFF
TRBJ2-1 TRBV5-1 CASSLRSGSSYNEQFF
TRBJ2-2 TRBV18 CASSRGTANTGELFF
TRBJ2-3 TRBV6-5 CASSYSDSTDTQYF
TRBJ2-7 TRBV10-3 CAISTSGRLEGQYF
TRBJ1-2 TRBV29-1 CSVVSNYGYTF
TRBJ2-7 TRBV11-1 CASSLAQPVTGTGYEQYF